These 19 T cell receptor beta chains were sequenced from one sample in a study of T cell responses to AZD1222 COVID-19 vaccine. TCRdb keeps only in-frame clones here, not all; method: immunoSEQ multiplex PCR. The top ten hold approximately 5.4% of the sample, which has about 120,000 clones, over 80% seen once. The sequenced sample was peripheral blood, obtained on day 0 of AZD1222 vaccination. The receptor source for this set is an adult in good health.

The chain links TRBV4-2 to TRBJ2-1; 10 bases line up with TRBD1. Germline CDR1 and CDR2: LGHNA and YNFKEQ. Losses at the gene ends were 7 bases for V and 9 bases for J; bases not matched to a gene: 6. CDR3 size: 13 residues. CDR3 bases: TGTGCCAGCAAACAGACAGGGGGCGCTGAGCAGTTCTTC. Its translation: CASKQTGGAEQFF.

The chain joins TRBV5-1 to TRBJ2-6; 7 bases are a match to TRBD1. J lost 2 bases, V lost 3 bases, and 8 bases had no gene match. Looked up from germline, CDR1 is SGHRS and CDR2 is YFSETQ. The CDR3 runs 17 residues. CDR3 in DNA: TGCGCCAGCAGCTCCCAGACAGGGATCACTGGGGCCAACGTCCTGACTTTC. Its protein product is CASSSQTGITGANVLTF.

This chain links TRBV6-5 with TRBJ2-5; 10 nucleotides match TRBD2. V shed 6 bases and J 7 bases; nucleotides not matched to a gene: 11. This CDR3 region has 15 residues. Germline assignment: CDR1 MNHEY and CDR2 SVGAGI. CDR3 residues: CASSQAGGLGRTQYF. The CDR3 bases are TGTGCCAGCAGCCAAGCGGGGGGGCTAGGTCGGACCCAGTACTTC.

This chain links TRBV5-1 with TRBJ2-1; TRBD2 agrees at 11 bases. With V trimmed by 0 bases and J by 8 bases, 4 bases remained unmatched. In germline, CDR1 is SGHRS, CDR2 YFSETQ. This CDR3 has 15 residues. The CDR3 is CASSLGLAGGDEQFF. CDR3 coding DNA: TGCGCCAGCAGCTTGGGCTTAGCGGGAGGGGATGAGCAGTTCTTC.

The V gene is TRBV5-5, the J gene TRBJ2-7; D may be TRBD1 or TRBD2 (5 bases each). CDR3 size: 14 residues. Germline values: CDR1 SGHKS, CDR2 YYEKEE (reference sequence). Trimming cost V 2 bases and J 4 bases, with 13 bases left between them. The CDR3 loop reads CASSFGTSSYEQYF. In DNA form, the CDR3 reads TGTGCCAGCAGCTTCGGGACCTCTAGTTACGAGCAGTACTTC.

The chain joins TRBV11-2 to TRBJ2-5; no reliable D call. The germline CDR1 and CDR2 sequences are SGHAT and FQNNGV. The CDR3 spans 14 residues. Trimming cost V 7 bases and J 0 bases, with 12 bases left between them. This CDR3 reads CASTLVWDQETQYF. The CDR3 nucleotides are TGTGCCAGCACCCTAGTCTGGGACCAAGAGACCCAGTACTTC.

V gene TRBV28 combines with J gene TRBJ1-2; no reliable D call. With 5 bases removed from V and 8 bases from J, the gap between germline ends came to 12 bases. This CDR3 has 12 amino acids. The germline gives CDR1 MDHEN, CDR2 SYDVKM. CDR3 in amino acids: CASSKPGWGYTF. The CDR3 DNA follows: TGTGCCAGCAGTAAACCCGGGTGGGGCTACACCTTC.

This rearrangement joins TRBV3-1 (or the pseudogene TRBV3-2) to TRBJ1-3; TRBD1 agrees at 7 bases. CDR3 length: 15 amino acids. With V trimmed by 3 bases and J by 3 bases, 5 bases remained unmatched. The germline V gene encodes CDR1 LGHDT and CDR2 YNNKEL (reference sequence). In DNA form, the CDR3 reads TGTGCCAGCAGCCATAAGACAGGGAGTGGAAACACCATATATTTT. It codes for CASSHKTGSGNTIYF.

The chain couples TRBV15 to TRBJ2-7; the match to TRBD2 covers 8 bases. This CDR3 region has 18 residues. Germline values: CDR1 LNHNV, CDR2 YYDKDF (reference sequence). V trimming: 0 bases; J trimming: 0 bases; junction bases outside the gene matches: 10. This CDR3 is CATSRDLAGGPSSYEQYF. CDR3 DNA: TGTGCCACCAGCAGAGATTTGGCGGGGGGCCCTAGCTCCTACGAGCAGTACTTC.

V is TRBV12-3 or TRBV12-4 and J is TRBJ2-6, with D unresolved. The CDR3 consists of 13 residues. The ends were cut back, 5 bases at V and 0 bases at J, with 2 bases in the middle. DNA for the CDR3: TGTGCCAGCAGTGCCTCTGGGGCCAACGTCCTGACTTTC. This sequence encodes CASSASGANVLTF.

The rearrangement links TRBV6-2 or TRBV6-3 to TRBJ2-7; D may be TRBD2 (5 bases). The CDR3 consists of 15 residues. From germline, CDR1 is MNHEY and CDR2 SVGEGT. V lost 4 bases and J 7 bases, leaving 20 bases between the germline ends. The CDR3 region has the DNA TGTGCCAGCAGTTTCGCCGGACGGGCTACGGGGGAGCAGTACTTC. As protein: CASSFAGRATGEQYF.

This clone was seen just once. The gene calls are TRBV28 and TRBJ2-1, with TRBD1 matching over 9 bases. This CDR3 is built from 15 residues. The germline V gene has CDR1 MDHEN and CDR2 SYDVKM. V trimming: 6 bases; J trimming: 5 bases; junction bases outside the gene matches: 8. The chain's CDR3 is CASSAPGQGHNEQFF. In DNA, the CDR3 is TGTGCCAGCAGCGCACCGGGACAGGGCCACAATGAGCAGTTCTTC.

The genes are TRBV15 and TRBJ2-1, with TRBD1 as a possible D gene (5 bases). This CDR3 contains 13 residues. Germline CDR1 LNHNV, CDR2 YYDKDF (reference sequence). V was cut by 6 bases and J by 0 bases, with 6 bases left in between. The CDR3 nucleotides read TGTGCCACCAGTGGGGCCTCCTACAATGAGCAGTTCTTC. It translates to CATSGASYNEQFF.

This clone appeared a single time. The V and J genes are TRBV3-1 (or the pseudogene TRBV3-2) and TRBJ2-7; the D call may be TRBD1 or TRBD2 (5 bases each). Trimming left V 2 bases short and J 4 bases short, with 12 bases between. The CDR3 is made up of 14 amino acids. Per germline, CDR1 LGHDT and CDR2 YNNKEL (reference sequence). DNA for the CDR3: TGTGCCAGCAGCCAAACATGGGACGGTTACGAGCAGTACTTC. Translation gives CASSQTWDGYEQYF.

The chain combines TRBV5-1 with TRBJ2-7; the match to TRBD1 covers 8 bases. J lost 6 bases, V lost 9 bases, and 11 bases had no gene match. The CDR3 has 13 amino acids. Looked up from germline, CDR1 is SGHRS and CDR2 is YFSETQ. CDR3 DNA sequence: TGCGCCACCAAGGCAGGGGGCAAGAGCGAGCAGTACTTC. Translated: CATKAGGKSEQYF.

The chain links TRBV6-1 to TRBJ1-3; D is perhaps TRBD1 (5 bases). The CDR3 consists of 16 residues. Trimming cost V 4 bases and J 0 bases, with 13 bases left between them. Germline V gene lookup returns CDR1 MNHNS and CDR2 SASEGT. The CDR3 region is CASSGGVMYSGNTIYF. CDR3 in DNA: TGTGCCAGCAGTGGGGGGGTTATGTACTCTGGAAACACCATATATTTT.

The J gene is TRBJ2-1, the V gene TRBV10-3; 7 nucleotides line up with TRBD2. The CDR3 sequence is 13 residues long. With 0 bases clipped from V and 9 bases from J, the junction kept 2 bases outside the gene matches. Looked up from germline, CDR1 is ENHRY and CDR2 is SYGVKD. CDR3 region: CAISESGGVEQFF. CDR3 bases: TGTGCCATCAGTGAGTCGGGGGGGGTTGAGCAGTTCTTC.

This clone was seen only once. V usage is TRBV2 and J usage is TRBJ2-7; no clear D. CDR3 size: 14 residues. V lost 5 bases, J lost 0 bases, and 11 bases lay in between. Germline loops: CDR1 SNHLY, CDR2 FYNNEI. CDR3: CASSYTTGSYEQYF. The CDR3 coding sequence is TGTGCCAGCAGTTACACCACGGGCTCCTACGAGCAGTACTTC.

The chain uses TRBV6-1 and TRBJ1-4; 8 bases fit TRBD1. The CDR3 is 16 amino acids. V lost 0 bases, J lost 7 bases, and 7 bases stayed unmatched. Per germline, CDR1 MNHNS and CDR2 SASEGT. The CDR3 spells CASSEARTGQGEKLFF. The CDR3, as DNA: TGTGCCAGCAGTGAAGCCAGGACAGGGCAGGGTGAAAAACTGTTTTTT.